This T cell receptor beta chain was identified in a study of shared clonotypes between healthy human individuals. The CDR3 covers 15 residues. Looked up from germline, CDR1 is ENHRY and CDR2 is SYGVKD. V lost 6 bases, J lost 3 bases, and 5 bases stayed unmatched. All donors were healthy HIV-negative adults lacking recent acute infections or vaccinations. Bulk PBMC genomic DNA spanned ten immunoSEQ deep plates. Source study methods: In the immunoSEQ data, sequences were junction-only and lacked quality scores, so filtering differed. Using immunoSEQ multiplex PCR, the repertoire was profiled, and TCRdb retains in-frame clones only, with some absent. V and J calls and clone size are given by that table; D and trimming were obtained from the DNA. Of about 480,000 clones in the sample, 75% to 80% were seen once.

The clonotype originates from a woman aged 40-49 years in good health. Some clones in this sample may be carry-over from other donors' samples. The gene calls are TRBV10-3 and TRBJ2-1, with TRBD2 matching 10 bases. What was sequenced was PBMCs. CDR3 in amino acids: CAIRNVAGGYNEQFF. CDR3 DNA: TGTGCCATCAGAAATGTAGCGGGGGGCTACAATGAGCAGTTCTTC.